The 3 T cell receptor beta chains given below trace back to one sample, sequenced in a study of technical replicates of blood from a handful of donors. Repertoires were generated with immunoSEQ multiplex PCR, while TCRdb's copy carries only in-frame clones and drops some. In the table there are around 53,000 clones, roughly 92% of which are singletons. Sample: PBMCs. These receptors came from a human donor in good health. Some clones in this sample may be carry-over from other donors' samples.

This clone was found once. The CDR3 DNA reads as TGTGCCAGTAAAGGACAGGGCAATGGAGCCCAGCATTTT. Protein product: CASKGQGNGAQHF. This chain connects TRBV19 to TRBJ1-5; 8 bases align to TRBD1. V lost 7 bases to trimming and J lost 11 bases; unmatched junction nucleotides: 10. The CDR3 extends over 13 amino acids. The germline gives CDR1 LNHDA, CDR2 SQIVND (reference sequence).

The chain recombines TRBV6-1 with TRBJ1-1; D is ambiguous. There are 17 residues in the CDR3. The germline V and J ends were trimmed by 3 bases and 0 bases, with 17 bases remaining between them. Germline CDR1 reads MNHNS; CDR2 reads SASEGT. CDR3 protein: CASSDTQHHFLNTEAFF. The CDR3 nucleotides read TGTGCCAGCAGTGATACACAGCACCACTTTTTGAACACTGAAGCTTTCTTT.

CDR3 in amino acids: CASSFTSTGRAFF. CDR3 DNA: TGTGCCAGCAGCTTTACTTCGACAGGGAGGGCTTTCTTT. The chain links TRBV11-3 to TRBJ1-1, with 7 bases fitting TRBD1. Germline CDR1 is SGHNT and CDR2 is YENEEA. V was clipped by 3 bases and J by 11 bases; unmatched bases: 9. CDR3 size: 13 residues. Supplemented by reference TRBV11-3 and TRBJ1-1, the full variable domain reads EAGVVQSPRYKIIEKKQPVAFWCNPISGHNTLYWYLQNLGQGPELLIRYENEEAVDDSQLPKDRFSAERLKGVDSTLKIQPAELGDSAVYLCASSFTSTGRAFFGQGTRLTVV.